This TCR beta chain was sequenced for a study of cytomegalovirus exposure and HLA in healthy donors (dated by TCRdb to 2016 to 2017). Notes on the research overall: An earlier analysis of several hundred of the donors reported 276 Gb of sequence data and 117 million unique TCR beta sequences obtained from roughly 170 million T cells. Donor age, sex, ethnicity and CMV serostatus were compiled alongside the repertoire data. Across approximately 400 genotyped donors of the cohort, an average of about 200,000 unique TCR beta nucleotide sequences per donor were sequenced, and roughly a sixth of those sequences were non-productive. Every discovery cohort repertoire had been produced on one sequencing platform. HLA typing covered class I and class II loci at four-digit resolution. To predict cytomegalovirus infection status, the study brought together high-throughput TCR immunosequencing, statistical association of individual TCRs with disease status, and machine learning. In the later analysis, no new phenotypic data were used to find candidate immune exposures; instead, reliance was placed on TCR beta sequences and their occurrence across donors. Because of strong linkage in the cohort, roughly five DR-DQ haplotypes were treated as single units for association and clustering. In a later genetic analysis, genome-wide SNP genotypes for 398 of the 666 donors were used, and that subset was treated as a discovery cohort. Typing coverage varied by locus: roughly 629-640 donors for A, B, C, DRB1 and DQB1; more than 500 for DQA1; more than 600 for DPA1; around 450 for DPB1. An earlier analysis of 450 to 750 of the donors used high-throughput TCR beta sequencing to judge whether each TCR beta V gene segment behaved as functional or pseudogenic. A later analysis re-analyzed previously published TCR beta repertoires from 650 to 800 donors and added high-resolution HLA genotyping to study TCR occurrence patterns. The study aimed to test whether cataloging public T cell receptors could reveal signatures of past pathogen exposure. Along with the roughly 610-subject first cohort, a separate validation cohort of over a hundred different subjects was used. About 280 gigabases of sequencing data and approximately 91 million unique TCR sequences made up an early release that covered several hundred HLA-typed donors. Of the 300 to 500 genotyped donors, 65% to 90% were placed in the genetic ancestry cluster associated with self-reported Caucasian donors. Using immunosequencing, the study profiled T cell repertoires from around 680 subjects and related those repertoires to cytomegalovirus serostatus.

Counted from cysteine to phenylalanine, this CDR3 has 16 amino acids. Only the CDR3 part of the read is kept: 48 bases, read in frame from the first base. Trimming removed 0 bases from V and 4 bases from J; the gene matches leave 9 bases unexplained. Looking up the germline V gene yields CDR1 SGHAT and CDR2 FQNNGV. General study outcomes and caveats: Immune exposure information for the cohort was limited to CMV serostatus. Because HLA typing was unavailable for some donors at each locus, only the typed subset was used in association tests. In both the original and validation cohorts, the classifier was reported to diagnose cytomegalovirus status with high specificity and sensitivity. In an earlier analysis of about 600 of the donors, most TCR beta V segments appeared in productive rearrangements about 90% or about 30% of the time, broadly matching IMGT annotations. In vitro tests confirmed that a few of the cytomegalovirus-associated TCR beta chains recognize cytomegalovirus antigens. In a later genetic analysis, a missense DCLRE1C variant was associated with V-gene and J-gene trimming of TCR beta chains, and the association was replicated in an independent cohort. In a later analysis, most CMV-associated TCR beta chains were found to appear HLA-restricted, with HLA associations seemingly driven largely by CMV exposure. The study listed 164 TCR beta chains as associated with cytomegalovirus. A later genetic analysis reported fewer N-insertions in productive TCRs among donors in an Asian-associated ancestry cluster than the 666-donor mean. A later analysis found that TCR association rates varied across HLA loci, with DRB1 alleles showing the most associated TCRs and HLA-C alleles the fewest. Presence/absence analyses assumed roughly uniform sequencing depth across donors, an assumption that may not hold. Because counts were too low, 15 or so rarely observed V segments, including chromosome 9 orphons, were excluded from the earlier analysis of under 650 of the donors. This cohort had only TCR beta chains sequenced, and the lack of alpha or paired-chain data limited which features could be detected. Most TCR sequences were seen in very few donors, while some public TCRs were found in many individuals. The 87-base-pair reads could not distinguish some IMGT-functional V segments, including TRBV6-2 and TRBV6-3, so those segments were excluded. A later analysis associated 16,951 TCR beta sequences with specific HLA alleles at a false discovery rate of 0.05. In a later analysis, HLA-associated TCR beta chains showed more clonal expansion and lower generation probabilities than non-associated chains that were equally common. A cluster of highly shared sequence variants was judged likely to be a technical artifact of the sequencing pipeline. When HLA alleles, especially DR and DQ, strongly co-occurred, attributing TCR associations to individual alleles was difficult. A further reported finding was that TCR beta sequences accurately predicted the HLA-A and HLA-B alleles for most subjects in the first cohort. A later analysis reported that several top co-occurrence clusters appeared linked to parvovirus B19, influenza, CMV and Epstein-Barr virus. The authors suggested that the approach could potentially be generalized to other disease states and immunological phenotypes. Correlated functional status among segregating V segments might reflect linkage disequilibrium, but an unknown experimental factor could not be ruled out.

Receptor amplification or capture employed the immunoSEQ multiplex PCR assay. For the multiplex PCR, a mixture combining 60 forward primers for TCR Vbeta segments and 13 reverse primers for TCR Jbeta segments was used. Amplification of the CDR3 region of rearranged TCR beta genes was performed with a multiplex PCR assay on genomic DNA. The amplified TCR beta libraries were sequenced on the Illumina HiSeq System as 87-base-pair reads. Regarding the original processing steps: In a later analysis, tens of millions of unique TCR beta chains were counted across the 650 to 750 repertoires, and some 10 million of these chains were shared by at least two donors. A nearest-neighbor algorithm error-corrected the raw reads and collapsed the reads into unique sequences, merging closely related sequences to remove PCR and sequencing errors. To assign V, D and J gene segments, CDR3 sequences were aligned to IMGT reference sequences. Each retained sequence needed at least a six-nucleotide match to both a V gene segment and a J gene segment. Rearrangements were called productive when the CDR3 lacked stop codons and stayed in frame with V and J; all others were non-productive. Following IMGT convention, CDR3 was defined as the stretch from the second conserved V-encoded cysteine up to the conserved J-encoded phenylalanine. The earlier analysis of 587 of the donors excluded sequences that lacked an unambiguous match to a single V gene segment. An earlier analysis of around 600 of the donors classified V segments as functional when productive rearrangements were above 56.7% and as segregating when the standard deviation between donors was above 5%. A statistical classification framework was built for diagnosing cytomegalovirus status from the catalog of TCR beta chain sequences. A later analysis assigned V and J genes by comparing TCR nucleotide sequences with IMGT/GENE-DB human TR gene sequences. A later analysis assigned CDR3 sequences and most-parsimonious VDJ recombination scenarios with the TCRdist pipeline. In a later analysis, every TCR beta chain was defined by the combination of its CDR3 amino acid sequence and its V-gene family, and reads without a unique V-gene family were dropped. To address suspected cross-contamination and a sequencing artifact, a later analysis removed several hundred highly shared, low-generation-probability nucleotide sequences. In a later analysis, a clonal expansion index for each public chain was calculated from normalized within-repertoire ranks of inferred template counts. A later analysis computed generation probabilities with a VDJ recombination model fitted to out-of-frame rearrangements, and checked the results against IGoR. In a later analysis, TCR-TCR, TCR-HLA and TCR-CMV co-occurrence was scored with hypergeometric tests, and a repertoire-size bias correction was applied to TCR pairs. To estimate false discovery rates, a later analysis permuted the HLA or CMV assignments 20 times. A later analysis grouped co-occurring TCRs with DBSCAN, adding TCRdist sequence similarity when clustering within HLA-allele-positive subsets. Co-occurrence clustering excluded repertoires with fewer than 30,000 or more than 120,000 public chains, plus five with anomalous nucleotide sharing. TCRdb carries this immuneACCESS record with in-frame sequences only. Its versions omit some clonotypes, under half of them owing to an unresolved V gene in the studies checked, with the rest unexplained. From that table come the V and J calls and clone size; the DNA was used to work out D and trimming. Counted in this sample were under 150,000 clones; roughly 79% of them appeared once. The top ten clones comprise 1.6% of the sample.

The cohort comprised hundreds of healthy bone marrow donors. At the time of sampling, every cohort member was nominally healthy, though immune exposures that went unrecorded were likely present. The donor tested CMV seronegative and was one of the 352 seronegative cohort members. A peripheral blood sample was provided by each donor, and peripheral blood mononuclear cells were used for TCR beta sequencing. The Qiagen DNeasy Blood Extraction Kit was used to extract genomic DNA from the blood cell samples. As for this clone: The antigen it binds to is not known. No much larger clonotype is one base removed from it; base qualities were not supplied.

The chain uses TRBV11-2 and TRBJ2-7; 7 nucleotides in the junction match TRBD1. Sequenced sample: PBMCs. The sequence was obtained from a woman aged 18-29 years in good health and CMV-seronegative. The DNA sequence is TGTGCCAGCAGCTTAGATTTCGCCAGGGGGAAGTACGAGCAGTACTTC. Translated, this is CASSLDFARGKYEQYF.